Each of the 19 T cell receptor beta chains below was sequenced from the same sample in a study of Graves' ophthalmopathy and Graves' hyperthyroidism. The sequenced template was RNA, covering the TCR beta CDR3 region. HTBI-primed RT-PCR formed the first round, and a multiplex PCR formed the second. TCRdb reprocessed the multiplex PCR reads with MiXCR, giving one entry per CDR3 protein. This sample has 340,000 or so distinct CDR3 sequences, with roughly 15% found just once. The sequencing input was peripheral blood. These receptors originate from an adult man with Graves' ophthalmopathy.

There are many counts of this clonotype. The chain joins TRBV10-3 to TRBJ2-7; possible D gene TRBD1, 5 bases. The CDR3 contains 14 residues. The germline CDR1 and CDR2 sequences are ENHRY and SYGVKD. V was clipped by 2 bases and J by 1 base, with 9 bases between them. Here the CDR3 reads CAISETKGSYEQYF. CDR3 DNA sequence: TGTGCCATCAGTGAGACGAAGGGGTCCTACGAGCAGTACTTC.

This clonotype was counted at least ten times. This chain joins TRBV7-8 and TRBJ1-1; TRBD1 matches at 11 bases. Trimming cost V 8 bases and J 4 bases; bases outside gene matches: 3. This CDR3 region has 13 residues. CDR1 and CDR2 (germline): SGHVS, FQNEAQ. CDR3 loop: CASGGTGGTEAFF. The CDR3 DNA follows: TGTGCCAGCGGAGGGACAGGGGGCACTGAAGCTTTCTTT.

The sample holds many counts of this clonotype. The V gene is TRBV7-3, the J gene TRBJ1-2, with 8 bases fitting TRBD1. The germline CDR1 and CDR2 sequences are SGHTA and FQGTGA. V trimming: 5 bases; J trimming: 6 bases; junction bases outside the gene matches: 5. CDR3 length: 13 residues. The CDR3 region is CASSPGQENGYTF. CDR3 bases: TGTGCCAGCAGCCCGGGACAGGAGAATGGCTACACCTTC. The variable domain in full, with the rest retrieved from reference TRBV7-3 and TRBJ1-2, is GAGVSQTPSNKVTEKGKYVELRCDPISGHTALYWYRQSLGQGPEFLIYFQGTGAADDSGLPNDRFFAVRPEGSVSTLKIQRTERGDSAVYLCASSPGQENGYTFGSGTRLTVV.

Here the CDR3 DNA reads TGTGCCAGCAGGGGGGGGGGGGACAGGCCCCACGAGCAGTACTTC. The encoded protein is CASRGGGDRPHEQYF. The V call is TRBV27, the J call TRBJ2-7, with a weak D call TRBD1 (8 bases). CDR1 and CDR2 from the germline V gene are MNHEY and SMNVEV (reference sequence). There are 15 residues in the CDR3. V was shortened by 6 bases and J by 5 bases, with 20 bases between the two germline ends.

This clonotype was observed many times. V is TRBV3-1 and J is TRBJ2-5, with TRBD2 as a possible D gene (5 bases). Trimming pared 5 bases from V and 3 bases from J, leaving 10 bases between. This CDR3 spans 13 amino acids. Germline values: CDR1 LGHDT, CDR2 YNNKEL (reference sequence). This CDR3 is CASSFGLKETQYF. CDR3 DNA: TGTGCCAGCAGCTTCGGACTGAAAGAGACCCAGTACTTC.

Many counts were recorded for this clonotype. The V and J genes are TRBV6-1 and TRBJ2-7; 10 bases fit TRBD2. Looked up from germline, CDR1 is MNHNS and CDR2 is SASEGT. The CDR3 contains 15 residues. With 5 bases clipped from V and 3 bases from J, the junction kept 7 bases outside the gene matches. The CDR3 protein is CASSMGASGSYEQYF. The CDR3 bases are TGTGCCAGCAGTATGGGGGCTAGCGGGAGCTACGAGCAGTACTTC.

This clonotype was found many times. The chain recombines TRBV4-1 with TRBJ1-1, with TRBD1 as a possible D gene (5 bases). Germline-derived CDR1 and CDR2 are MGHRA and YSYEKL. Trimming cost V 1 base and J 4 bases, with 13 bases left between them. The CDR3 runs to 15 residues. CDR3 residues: CASSQVGMGLTEAFF. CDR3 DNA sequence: TGCGCCAGCAGCCAAGTTGGGATGGGGCTCACTGAAGCTTTCTTT.

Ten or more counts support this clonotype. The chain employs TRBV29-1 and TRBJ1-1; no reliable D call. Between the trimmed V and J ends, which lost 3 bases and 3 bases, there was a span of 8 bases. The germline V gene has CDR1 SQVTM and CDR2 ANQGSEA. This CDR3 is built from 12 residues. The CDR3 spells CSVEGEDTEAFF. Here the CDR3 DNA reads TGCAGCGTTGAGGGCGAGGACACTGAAGCTTTCTTT.

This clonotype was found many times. In DNA form, the CDR3 reads TGCAGTGCTATCAGACAGGGGAGCACAGATACGCAGTATTTT. Translated: CSAIRQGSTDTQYF. The rearrangement joins TRBV20-1 to TRBJ2-3; 8 bases line up with TRBD1. The CDR3 is made up of 14 amino acids. J lost 0 bases, V lost 4 bases, and 3 bases had no gene match. In germline, CDR1 is DFQATT, CDR2 SNEGSKA (reference sequence).

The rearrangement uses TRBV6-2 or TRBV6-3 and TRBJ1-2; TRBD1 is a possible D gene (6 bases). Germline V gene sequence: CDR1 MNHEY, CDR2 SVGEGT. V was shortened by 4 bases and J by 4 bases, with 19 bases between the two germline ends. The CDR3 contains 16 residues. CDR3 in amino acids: CASSSVDRRGPYGYTF. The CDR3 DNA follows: TGTGCCAGCAGTTCGGTGGACAGAAGAGGCCCCTATGGCTACACCTTC.

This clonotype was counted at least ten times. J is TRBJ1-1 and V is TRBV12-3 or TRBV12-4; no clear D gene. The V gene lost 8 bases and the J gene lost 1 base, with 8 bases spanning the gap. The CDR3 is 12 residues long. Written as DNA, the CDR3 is TGTGCCAGCGAGAACAGGAACACTGAAGCTTTCTTT. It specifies CASENRNTEAFF.

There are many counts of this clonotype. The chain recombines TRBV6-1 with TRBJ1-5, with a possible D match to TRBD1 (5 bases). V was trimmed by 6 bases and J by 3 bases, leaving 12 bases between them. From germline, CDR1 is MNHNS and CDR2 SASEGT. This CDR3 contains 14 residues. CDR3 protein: CASSQRGNNQPQHF. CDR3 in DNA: TGTGCCAGCAGCCAAAGGGGAAACAATCAGCCCCAGCATTTT.

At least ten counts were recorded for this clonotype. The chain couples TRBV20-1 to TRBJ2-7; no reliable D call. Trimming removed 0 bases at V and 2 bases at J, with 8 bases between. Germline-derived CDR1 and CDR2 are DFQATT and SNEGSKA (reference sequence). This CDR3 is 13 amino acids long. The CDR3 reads CSARDAATYEQYF. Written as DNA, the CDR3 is TGCAGTGCTAGAGATGCCGCTACCTACGAGCAGTACTTC.

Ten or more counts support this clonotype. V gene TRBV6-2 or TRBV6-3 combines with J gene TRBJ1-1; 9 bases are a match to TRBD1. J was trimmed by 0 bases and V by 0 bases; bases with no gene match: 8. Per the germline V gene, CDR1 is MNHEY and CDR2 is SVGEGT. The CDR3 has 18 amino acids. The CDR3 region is CASSYSIGTGTMNTEAFF. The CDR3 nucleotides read TGTGCCAGCAGTTACTCGATCGGGACAGGGACCATGAACACTGAAGCTTTCTTT.

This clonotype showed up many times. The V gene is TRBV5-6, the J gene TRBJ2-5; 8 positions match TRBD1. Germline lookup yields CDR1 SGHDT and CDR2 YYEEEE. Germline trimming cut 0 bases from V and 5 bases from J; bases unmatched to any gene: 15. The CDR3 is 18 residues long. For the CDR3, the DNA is TGTGCCAGCAGCTTGGGGACAGGGAGAAGTGATGCTCGGGAGACCCAGTACTTC. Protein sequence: CASSLGTGRSDARETQYF.

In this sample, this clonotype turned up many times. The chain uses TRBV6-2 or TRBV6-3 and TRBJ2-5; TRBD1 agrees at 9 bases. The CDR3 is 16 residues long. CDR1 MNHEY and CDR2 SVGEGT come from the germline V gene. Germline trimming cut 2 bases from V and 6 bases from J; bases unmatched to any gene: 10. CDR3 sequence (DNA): TGTGCCAGCAGTTACGGCTCGACAGGGGGTGTGAAGACCCAGTACTTC. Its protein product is CASSYGSTGGVKTQYF.

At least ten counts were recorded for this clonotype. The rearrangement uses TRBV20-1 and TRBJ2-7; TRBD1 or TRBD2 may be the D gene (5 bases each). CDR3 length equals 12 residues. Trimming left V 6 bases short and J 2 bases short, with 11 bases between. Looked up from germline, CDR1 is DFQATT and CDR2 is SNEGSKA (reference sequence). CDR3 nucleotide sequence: TGCAGTGCCCGGGGCGCGACCTACGAGCAGTACTTC. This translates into CSARGATYEQYF.

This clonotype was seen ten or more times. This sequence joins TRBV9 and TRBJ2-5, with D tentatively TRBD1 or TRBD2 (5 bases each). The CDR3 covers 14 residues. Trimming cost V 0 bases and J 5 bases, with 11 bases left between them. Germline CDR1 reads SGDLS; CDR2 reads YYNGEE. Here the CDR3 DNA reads TGTGCCAGCAGCGTAGCTTCGGGGACCGAGACCCAGTACTTC. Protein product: CASSVASGTETQYF.

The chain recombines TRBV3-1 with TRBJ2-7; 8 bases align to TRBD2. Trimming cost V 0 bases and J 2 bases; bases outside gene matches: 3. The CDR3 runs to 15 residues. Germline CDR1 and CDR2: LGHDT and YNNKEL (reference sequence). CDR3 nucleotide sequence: TGTGCCAGCAGCCAAGATCCAGCGGGGGCCTACGAGCAGTACTTC. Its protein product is CASSQDPAGAYEQYF.